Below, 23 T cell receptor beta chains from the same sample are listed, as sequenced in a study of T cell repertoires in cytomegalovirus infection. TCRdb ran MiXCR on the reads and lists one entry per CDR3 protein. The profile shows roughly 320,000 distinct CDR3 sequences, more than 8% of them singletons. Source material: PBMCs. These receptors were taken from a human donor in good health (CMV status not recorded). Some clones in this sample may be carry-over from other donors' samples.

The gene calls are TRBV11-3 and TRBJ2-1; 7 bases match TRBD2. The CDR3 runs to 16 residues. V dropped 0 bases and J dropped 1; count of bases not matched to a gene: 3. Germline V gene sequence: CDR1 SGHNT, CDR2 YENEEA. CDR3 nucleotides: TGTGCCAGCAGCTTAGAGTCGGGAGGTTCCTACAATGAGCAGTTCTTC. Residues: CASSLESGGSYNEQFF.

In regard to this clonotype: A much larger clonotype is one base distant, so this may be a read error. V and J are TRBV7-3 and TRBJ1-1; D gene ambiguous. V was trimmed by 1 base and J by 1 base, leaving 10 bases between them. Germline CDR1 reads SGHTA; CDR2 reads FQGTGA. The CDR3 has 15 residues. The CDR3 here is CASSLIRRANTEAFF. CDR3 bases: TGTGCCAGCAGCTTAATCCGAAGAGCGAACACTGAAGCTTTCTTT. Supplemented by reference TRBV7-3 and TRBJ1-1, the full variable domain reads GAGVSQTPSNKVTEKGKYVELRCDPISGHTALYWYRQSLGQGPEFLIYFQGTGAADDSGLPNDRFFAVRPEGSVSTLKIQRTERGDSAVYLCASSLIRRANTEAFFGQGTRLTVV.

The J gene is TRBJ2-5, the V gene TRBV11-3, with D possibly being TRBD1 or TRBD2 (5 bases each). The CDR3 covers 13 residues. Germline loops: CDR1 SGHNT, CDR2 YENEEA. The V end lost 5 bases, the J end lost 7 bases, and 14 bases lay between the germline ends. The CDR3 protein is CASSGPSGGTQYF. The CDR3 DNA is TGTGCCAGCAGCGGGCCATCTGGGGGGACCCAGTACTTC.

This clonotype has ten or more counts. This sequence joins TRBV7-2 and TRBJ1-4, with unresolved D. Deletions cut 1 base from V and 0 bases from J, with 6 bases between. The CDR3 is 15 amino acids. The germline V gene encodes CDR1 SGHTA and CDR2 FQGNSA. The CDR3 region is CASSLGSATNEKLFF. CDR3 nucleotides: TGTGCCAGCAGCTTAGGCTCAGCAACTAATGAAAAACTGTTTTTT.

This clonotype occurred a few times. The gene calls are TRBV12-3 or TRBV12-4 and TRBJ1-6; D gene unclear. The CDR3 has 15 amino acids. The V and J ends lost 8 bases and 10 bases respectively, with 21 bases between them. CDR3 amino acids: CASRARRSPVSPLHF. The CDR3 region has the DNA TGTGCCAGCCGTGCTAGGAGGTCCCCAGTGTCACCCCTCCACTTT.

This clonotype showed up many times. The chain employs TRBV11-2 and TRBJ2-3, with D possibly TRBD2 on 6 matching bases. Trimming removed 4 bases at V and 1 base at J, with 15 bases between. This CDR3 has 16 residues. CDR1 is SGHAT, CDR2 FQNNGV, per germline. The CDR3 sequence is CASSSSGTPGTDTQYF. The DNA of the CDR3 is TGTGCCAGCAGCTCCTCCGGGACTCCCGGCACAGATACGCAGTATTTT.

In DNA, the CDR3 is TGTGCCAGCAGCTCCTGGACCGGCTCCTACGAGCAGTACTTC. It specifies CASSSWTGSYEQYF. V gene TRBV7-8 combines with J gene TRBJ2-7, with D unresolved. This CDR3 has 14 residues. V was cut by 4 bases and J by 0 bases, with 10 bases left in between. Germline CDR1 SGHVS, CDR2 FQNEAQ.

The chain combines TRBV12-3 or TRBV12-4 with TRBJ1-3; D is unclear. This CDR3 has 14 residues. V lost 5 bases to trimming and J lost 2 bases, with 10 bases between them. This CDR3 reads CASSIRTAGNTIYF. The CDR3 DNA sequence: TGTGCCAGCAGTATCCGGACGGCTGGAAACACCATATATTTT.

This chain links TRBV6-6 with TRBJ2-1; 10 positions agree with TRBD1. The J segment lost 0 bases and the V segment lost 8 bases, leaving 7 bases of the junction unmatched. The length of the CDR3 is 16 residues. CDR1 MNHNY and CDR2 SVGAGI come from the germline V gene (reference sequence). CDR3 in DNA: TGTGCCAGCGGCTGGGGGACAGGGGTCTCCTACAATGAGCAGTTCTTC. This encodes CASGWGTGVSYNEQFF.

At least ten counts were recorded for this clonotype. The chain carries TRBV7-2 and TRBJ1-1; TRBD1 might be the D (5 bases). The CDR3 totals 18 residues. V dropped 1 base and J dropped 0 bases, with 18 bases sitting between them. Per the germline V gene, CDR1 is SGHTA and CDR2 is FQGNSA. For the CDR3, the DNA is TGTGCCAGCAGCTTAGTATGGGGGGTTGGGACCATGAACACTGAAGCTTTCTTT. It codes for CASSLVWGVGTMNTEAFF.

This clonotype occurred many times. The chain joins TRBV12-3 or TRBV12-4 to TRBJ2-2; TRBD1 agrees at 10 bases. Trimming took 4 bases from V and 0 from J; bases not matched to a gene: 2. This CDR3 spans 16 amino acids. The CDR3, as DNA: TGTGCCAGCAGTTCTGGACAGGGGGCGAACACCGGGGAGCTGTTTTTT. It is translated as CASSSGQGANTGELFF.

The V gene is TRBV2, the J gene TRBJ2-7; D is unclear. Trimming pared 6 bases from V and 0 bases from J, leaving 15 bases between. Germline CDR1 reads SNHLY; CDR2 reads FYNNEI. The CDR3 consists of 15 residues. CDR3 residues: CASSPTLASSYEQYF. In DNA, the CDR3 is TGTGCCAGCAGCCCGACTCTTGCCAGCTCCTACGAGCAGTACTTC.

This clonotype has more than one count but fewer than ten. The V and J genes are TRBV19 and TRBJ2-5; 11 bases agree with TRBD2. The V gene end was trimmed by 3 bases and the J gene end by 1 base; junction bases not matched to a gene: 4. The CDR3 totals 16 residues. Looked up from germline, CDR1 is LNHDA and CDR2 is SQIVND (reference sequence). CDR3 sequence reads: CASSMWGLAAQETQYF. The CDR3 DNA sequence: TGTGCCAGTAGTATGTGGGGACTAGCGGCCCAAGAGACCCAGTACTTC.

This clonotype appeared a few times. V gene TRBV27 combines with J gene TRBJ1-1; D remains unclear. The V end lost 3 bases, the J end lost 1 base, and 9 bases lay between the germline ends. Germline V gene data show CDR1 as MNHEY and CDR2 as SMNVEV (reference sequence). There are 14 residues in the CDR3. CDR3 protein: CASSLEGSNTEAFF. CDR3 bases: TGTGCCAGCAGTTTGGAGGGATCGAACACTGAAGCTTTCTTT.

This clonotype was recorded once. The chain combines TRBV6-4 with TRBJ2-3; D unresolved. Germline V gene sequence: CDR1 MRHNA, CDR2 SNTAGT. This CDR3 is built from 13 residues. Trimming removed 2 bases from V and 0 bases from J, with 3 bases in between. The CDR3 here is CASSDGSTDTQYF. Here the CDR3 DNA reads TGTGCCAGCAGTGACGGCAGCACAGATACGCAGTATTTT.

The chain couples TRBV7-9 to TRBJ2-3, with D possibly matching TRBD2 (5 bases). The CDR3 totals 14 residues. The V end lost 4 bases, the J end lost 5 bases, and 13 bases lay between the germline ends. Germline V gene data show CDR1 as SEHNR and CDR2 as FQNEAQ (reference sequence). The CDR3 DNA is TGTGCCAGCAGCTCTTGGACTGCCCGAGATACGCAGTATTTT. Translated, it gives CASSSWTARDTQYF.

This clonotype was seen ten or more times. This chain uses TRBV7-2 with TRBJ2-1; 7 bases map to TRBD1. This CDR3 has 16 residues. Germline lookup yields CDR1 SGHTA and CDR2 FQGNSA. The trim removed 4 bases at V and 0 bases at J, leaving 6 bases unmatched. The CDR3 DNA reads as TGTGCCAGCAGCTCTTGGCCAGGGGGCTCCTACAATGAGCAGTTCTTC. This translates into CASSSWPGGSYNEQFF.

The CDR3 here is CASSGRQNTEAFF. The CDR3 DNA reads TGTGCCAGCAGTGGACGGCAGAACACTGAAGCTTTCTTT. The chain combines TRBV6-2 or TRBV6-3 with TRBJ1-1; no reliable D call. Germline V lookup: CDR1 MNHEY, CDR2 SVGEGT. The CDR3 runs 13 residues. V was clipped by 5 bases and J by 1 base, with 8 bases between them.

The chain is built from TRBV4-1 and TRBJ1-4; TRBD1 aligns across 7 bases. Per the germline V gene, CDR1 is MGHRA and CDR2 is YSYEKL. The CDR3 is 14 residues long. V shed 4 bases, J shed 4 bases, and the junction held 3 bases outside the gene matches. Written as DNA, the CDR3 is TGCGCCAGCAGCCTAGGGACAGATAATGAAAAACTGTTTTTT. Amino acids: CASSLGTDNEKLFF.

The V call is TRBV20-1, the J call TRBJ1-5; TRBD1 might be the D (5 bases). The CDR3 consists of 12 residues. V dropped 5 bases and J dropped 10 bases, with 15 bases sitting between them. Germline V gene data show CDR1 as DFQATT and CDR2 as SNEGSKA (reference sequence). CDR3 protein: CSALTTGSPQHF. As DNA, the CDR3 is TGCAGTGCTCTTACCACAGGTTCACCCCAGCATTTT.

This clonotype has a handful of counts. CDR3 DNA: TGTGCCAGCAGCTTAGGGGGCCCCGGTATGAACACTGAAGCTTTCTTT. Encoded protein: CASSLGGPGMNTEAFF. V usage is TRBV7-9 and J usage is TRBJ1-1, with D perhaps matching TRBD1 (5 bases). V lost 1 base and J lost 0, with 12 bases in between. CDR1 and CDR2 from the germline V gene are SEHNR and FQNEAQ (reference sequence). The CDR3 has 16 amino acids.

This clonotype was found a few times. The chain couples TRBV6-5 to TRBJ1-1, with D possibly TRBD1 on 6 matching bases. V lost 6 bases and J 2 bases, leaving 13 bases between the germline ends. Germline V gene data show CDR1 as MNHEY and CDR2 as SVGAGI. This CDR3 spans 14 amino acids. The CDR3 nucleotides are TGTGCCAGCAGCCAAGGGGACAAAAACACTGAAGCTTTCTTT. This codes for CASSQGDKNTEAFF.

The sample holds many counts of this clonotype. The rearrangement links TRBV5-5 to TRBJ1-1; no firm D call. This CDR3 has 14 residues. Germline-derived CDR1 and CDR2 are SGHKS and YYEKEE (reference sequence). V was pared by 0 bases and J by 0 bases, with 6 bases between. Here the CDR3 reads CASSLGFMNTEAFF. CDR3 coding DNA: TGTGCCAGCAGCTTGGGTTTCATGAACACTGAAGCTTTCTTT.